This T cell receptor (beta chain) was identified in a study of blood T cell repertoires in COVID-19. Source study methods: Amplified reference gene primers provided the basis for estimating nucleated cell counts. The assay was immunoSEQ multiplex PCR, and TCRdb's table has in-frame clones only and misses some. Clone size and V and J calls were adopted from that table, with D and trimming inferred from the DNA. The repertoire holds fewer than 400,000 clones, with over 80% as singletons. CDR1 and CDR2 from the germline V gene are MDHEN and SYDVKM. V was pared by 7 bases and J by 8 bases, with 11 bases of the junction left unmatched. The CDR3 is 15 amino acids.

V is TRBV28 and J is TRBJ1-6, with 7 bases fitting TRBD1. Sequenced sample: PBMCs or T cells enriched from blood (not recorded which). The clonotype was recovered from a woman in her late teens or twenties who had recovered from COVID-19. The chain's CDR3 is CASTPRRQGYSPLHF. CDR3 DNA sequence: TGTGCCAGCACCCCCAGACGACAGGGCTATTCACCCCTCCACTTT.